The rows below give T cell receptor beta chains drawn from one sample of a study of T cells in Graves' hyperthyroidism and ophthalmopathy. MiXCR, applied by TCRdb to the multiplex PCR reads, yields one record per CDR3 protein. The data hold 360,000 or so distinct CDR3 sequences, with approximately 14% observed a single time. The sample taken for sequencing was blood. The receptors shown here come from a woman aged 60-75 years with Graves' ophthalmopathy. Both conserved end residues are part of each CDR3. D genes are given only for firm matches. Not every row has a clone size; where given, it reads once, few, many or a size class.

J	D	V	size	DNA	CDR3
TRBJ2-1	NA	TRBV28	many	TGTGCCAGCAGTCCCAGACCCTACAATGAGCAGTTCTTC	CASSPRPYNEQFF
TRBJ1-5	NA	TRBV19	few	TGTGCCAGTATCGGCCGCCGGGATCAGCCCCAGCATTTT	CASIGRRDQPQHF
TRBJ1-5	TRBD1	TRBV3-1	NA	TGTGCCAGCAGCCCCGACAGGGGGGGGGACAATCAGCCCCAGCATTTT	CASSPDRGGDNQPQHF
TRBJ2-7	TRBD2	TRBV10-2	few	TGCGCCAGCAGTCGGGATAGCGGGATATACGAGCAGTACTTC	CASSRDSGIYEQYF
TRBJ2-7	TRBD1	TRBV28	many	TGTGCCACTACTCTCAGGGGGCTCGAGCAGTACTTC	CATTLRGLEQYF
TRBJ1-5	NA	TRBV20-1	many	TGCAGTGCTAGTGGGACCGCGAATCAGCCCCAGCATTTT	CSASGTANQPQHF
TRBJ2-3	NA	TRBV5-1	many	TGCGCCAGCAGCTTGGGGGACGGCCGCACAGATACGCAGTATTTT	CASSLGDGRTDTQYF
TRBJ2-5	TRBD2	TRBV24-1	many	TGTGCCACCAGTCACCCGACTAGCGGGAGGAGAGAGACCCAGTACTTC	CATSHPTSGRRETQYF
TRBJ2-3	NA	TRBV27	few	TGTGCCTCGGCAGCCCTAAATTCAGATACGCAGTATTTT	CASAALNSDTQYF
TRBJ2-2	TRBD1	TRBV5-1	NA	TGCGCCAGCAGCCCGGGGACAGCTTCCTCAGCGAACACCGGGGAGCTGTTTTTT	CASSPGTASSANTGELFF
TRBJ2-5	NA	TRBV7-2	NA	TGTGCCAGCAGCTCAGTCGCAGTCGCCCAAGAGACCCAGTACTTC	CASSSVAVAQETQYF
TRBJ1-4	NA	TRBV5-1	few	TGCGCCAGCAGCTCAGGGGTCGGGGAAAAACTGTTTTTT	CASSSGVGEKLFF
TRBJ2-7	TRBD2	TRBV27	many	TGTGCCAGCAGGGCTAGCGGGAGTGCGTACGAGCAGTACTTC	CASRASGSAYEQYF
TRBJ2-2	NA	TRBV3-1	NA	TGTGCCAGCAGCCCTCGGGCACCCCTCATCCCCGGGGAGCTGTTTTTT	CASSPRAPLIPGELFF
TRBJ2-5	TRBD2	TRBV5-1	many	TGCGCCAGCAGCTTGGATTCTAGCGGAAAAGAGACCCAGTACTTC	CASSLDSSGKETQYF
TRBJ2-3	NA	TRBV20-1	many	TGCAGTGCAGGAGTTTCAGATACGCAGTATTTT	CSAGVSDTQYF
TRBJ1-1	NA	TRBV3-1	many	TGTGCCAGCAGCCAAGTACAGAACACTGAAGCTTTCTTT	CASSQVQNTEAFF
TRBJ2-1	TRBD2	TRBV28	NA	TGTGACAGCAGAGCCGGGACTAGCGTTGAGCAGTTCTTC	CDSRAGTSVEQFF
TRBJ2-3	NA	TRBV27	many	TGTGCCAGCAGTAGGGCCCAACCCCCAGATACGCAGTATTTT	CASSRAQPPDTQYF
TRBJ2-1	TRBD1	TRBV7-9	few	TGTGCCAGCAGCTCCACGGACAGGGGCCCCTACAATGAGCAGTTCTTC	CASSSTDRGPYNEQFF
TRBJ1-3	NA	TRBV5-6	few	TGTGCCAGCAGCCCCCGGACGGACTCTGGAAACACCATATATTTT	CASSPRTDSGNTIYF
TRBJ1-6	NA	TRBV7-2	NA	TGTGCCAGCAGCTCTCGAGGGGCTATATGGAATTCACCCCTCCACTTT	CASSSRGAIWNSPLHF
TRBJ1-1	NA	TRBV12-3/TRBV12-4	many	TGTGCCAGCAGCCGAAATTCCGGTGGAGCTTTCTTT	CASSRNSGGAFF
TRBJ2-7	NA	TRBV2	many	TGTGCCAGCAGTCTAACAGGGGGGGGCGAGCAGTACTTC	CASSLTGGGEQYF
TRBJ2-4	NA	TRBV12-3/TRBV12-4	few	TGTGCCAGCAGCCCGGTGAGGGGGGGGAGAAACATTCAGTACTTC	CASSPVRGGRNIQYF
TRBJ2-7	TRBD1	TRBV29-1	NA	TGCAGCGTTTACAGGGGGCCCTACGAGCAGTACTTC	CSVYRGPYEQYF
TRBJ2-1	TRBD2	TRBV4-2	NA	TGTGCCAGCAGCCAAGAGGTGCTAGCGGGAGGGAATGAGCAGTTCTTC	CASSQEVLAGGNEQFF
TRBJ1-4	NA	TRBV6-5	many	TGTGCCAGCAGTTACTCGGCAGTACCTAATGAAAAACTGTTTTTT	CASSYSAVPNEKLFF
TRBJ2-1	NA	TRBV18	many	TGTGCCAGCTCACCATCCCCGGGCCATGAGCAGTTCTTC	CASSPSPGHEQFF
TRBJ2-1	TRBD2	TRBV5-1	many	TGCGCCAGCAGCAGAGTAGCGGGAGGCCCCGGTGAGCAGTTCTTC	CASSRVAGGPGEQFF
TRBJ2-7	NA	TRBV12-3/TRBV12-4	many	TGTGCCAGCAGTTTTTTCGTGGGGGCGGAATCCTACGAGCAGTACTTC	CASSFFVGAESYEQYF
TRBJ1-6	NA	TRBV3-1	NA	TGTGCCAGCAGCCAACAGTTCACAGGGAGCTCACCCCTCCACTTT	CASSQQFTGSSPLHF
TRBJ2-7	TRBD2	TRBV28	NA	TGTGCCAGCACCGGGACTAGCGGGAGCAACGAGCAGTACTTC	CASTGTSGSNEQYF
TRBJ2-7	TRBD2	TRBV7-8	few	TGTGCCAGCAGCCATCTAGGGGTCCTTGCGGGAGGACCCGAGCAGTACTTC	CASSHLGVLAGGPEQYF
TRBJ2-1	NA	TRBV28	few	TGTGCCAGCAGCCACCCTGTAAGCGCCGGCTCCTACAATGAGCAGTTCTTC	CASSHPVSAGSYNEQFF
TRBJ2-3	NA	TRBV20-1	many	TGCAGTGCTCAAGCGACGGGAGTTATGGATACGCAGTATTTT	CSAQATGVMDTQYF
TRBJ2-5	NA	TRBV3-1	many	TGTGCCAGCAGCCAAGAGGTCAGGGAAGAGACCCAGTACTTC	CASSQEVREETQYF
TRBJ1-4	NA	TRBV6-1	many	TGTGCCAGCAGTGAATATGGGGCCGGGACGGAGGAAAAACTGTTTTTT	CASSEYGAGTEEKLFF
TRBJ2-3	TRBD2	TRBV5-1	once	TGCGCCAGCAGACCTATAGCGGGAACCTCAGATACGCAGTATTTT	CASRPIAGTSDTQYF
TRBJ2-1	NA	TRBV5-1	many	TGCGCCAGCAGCCCCCGGTTAGGGTCAGGCAATGAGCAGTTCTTC	CASSPRLGSGNEQFF
TRBJ2-7	TRBD1	TRBV5-5	many	TGTGCCAGCAGGTCGGACAGGGCCTACGAGCAGTACTTC	CASRSDRAYEQYF
TRBJ2-3	NA	TRBV28	many	TGTGCCAGCAGTTTTGGGGGGCTCCTCACAGATACGCAGTATTTT	CASSFGGLLTDTQYF
TRBJ2-7	TRBD1	TRBV28	many	TGTGCCAGCAGGGGGACAGCAGGTACCAGCTCCTACGAGCAGTACTTC	CASRGTAGTSSYEQYF
TRBJ2-5	TRBD2	TRBV7-3	many	TGTGCCAGCAGCCGCGGGACTAGCGGACAAGAGACCCAGTACTTC	CASSRGTSGQETQYF
TRBJ2-3	TRBD2	TRBV6-2/TRBV6-3	NA	TGTGCCACCAAGAGCGGGGCCCCGGATACGCAGTATTTT	CATKSGAPDTQYF
TRBJ2-5	NA	TRBV20-1	many	TGCAGTGCGCTACGGCGGGGAGAGACCCAGTACTTC	CSALRRGETQYF
TRBJ1-5	NA	TRBV20-1	few	TGCAGTGCTAGTAAGGGGCCCGCAGATCAGCCCCAGCATTTT	CSASKGPADQPQHF
TRBJ1-2	TRBD1	TRBV6-1	few	TGTGCCAGCAGCGACCGACAGGGGTTCTATGGCTACACCTTC	CASSDRQGFYGYTF
TRBJ2-1	NA	TRBV29-1	many	TGCAGCGTTGAAGAGGGCTTGACAACATACGTCTACAATGAGCAGTTCTTC	CSVEEGLTTYVYNEQFF